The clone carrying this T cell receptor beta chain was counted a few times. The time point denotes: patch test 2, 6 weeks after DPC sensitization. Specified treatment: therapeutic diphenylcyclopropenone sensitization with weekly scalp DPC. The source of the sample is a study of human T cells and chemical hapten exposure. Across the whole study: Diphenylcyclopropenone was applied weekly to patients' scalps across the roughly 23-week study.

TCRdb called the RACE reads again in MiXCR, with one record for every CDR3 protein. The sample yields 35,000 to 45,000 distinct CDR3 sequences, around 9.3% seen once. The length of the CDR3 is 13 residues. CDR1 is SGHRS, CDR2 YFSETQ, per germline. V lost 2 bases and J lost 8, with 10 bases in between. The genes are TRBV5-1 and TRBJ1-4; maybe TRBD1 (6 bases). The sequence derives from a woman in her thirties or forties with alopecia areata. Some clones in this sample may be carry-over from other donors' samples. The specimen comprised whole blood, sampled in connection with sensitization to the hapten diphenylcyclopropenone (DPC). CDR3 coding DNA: TGCGCCAGCAGCTTACAGGGTAACGAAAAACTGTTTTTT. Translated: CASSLQGNEKLFF.